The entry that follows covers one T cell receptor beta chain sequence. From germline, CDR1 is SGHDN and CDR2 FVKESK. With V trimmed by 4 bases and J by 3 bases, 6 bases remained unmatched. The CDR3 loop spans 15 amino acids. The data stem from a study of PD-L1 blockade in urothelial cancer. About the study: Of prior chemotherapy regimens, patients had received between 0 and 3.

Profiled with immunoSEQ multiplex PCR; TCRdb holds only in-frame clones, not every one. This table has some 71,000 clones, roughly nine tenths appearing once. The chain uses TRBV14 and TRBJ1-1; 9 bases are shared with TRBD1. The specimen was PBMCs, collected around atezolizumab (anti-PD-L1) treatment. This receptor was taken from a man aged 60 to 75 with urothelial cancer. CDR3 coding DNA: TGTGCCAGCAGCCTACTACAGGGGGCCCACACTGAAGCTTTCTTT. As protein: CASSLLQGAHTEAFF.